Below, 27 T cell receptor beta chains from the same sample are listed, as sequenced in a study of cytomegalovirus exposure and HLA in healthy donors (dated by TCRdb to 2016 to 2017). The library was obtained by the immunoSEQ multiplex PCR assay. For the multiplex PCR, a mixture combining 60 forward primers for TCR Vbeta segments and 13 reverse primers for TCR Jbeta segments was used. This immuneACCESS table, as held by TCRdb, lists in-frame sequences with V and J called but not all clones. Of the missing ones, under half trace to an unresolved V gene in checked studies; the others have no known cause. The table for this sample lists roughly 100,000 clones; roughly 76% of them were counted only once. The ten top clones hold less than 4.5% of the sample. The sequenced material came from PBMCs. The source is a man in his forties in good health and CMV-seronegative.

CDR3 coding DNA: TGTGCCAGCAGCTTAACAGGAGATAACACCGGGGAGCTGTTTTTT. Translated, it gives CASSLTGDNTGELFF. The chain carries TRBV7-9 and TRBJ2-2, with D possibly matching TRBD1 (5 bases). This CDR3 has 15 amino acids. The germline V gene encodes CDR1 SEHNR and CDR2 FQNEAQ (reference sequence). The V end was cut by 2 bases, the J end by 2 bases, with 9 bases between.

In this sample, this clone turned up a few times. Other DNA sequences of this sample code for an identical CDR3. This chain joins TRBV5-6 and TRBJ2-3; 10 nucleotides line up with TRBD1. This CDR3 is built from 15 residues. Germline CDR1 and CDR2: SGHDT and YYEEEE. The trim removed 0 bases at V and 5 bases at J, leaving 3 bases unmatched. CDR3 DNA: TGTGCCAGCAGCTTGGGGGGACAGGGGATAGATACGCAGTATTTT. This gives the protein CASSLGGQGIDTQYF.

The chain links TRBV11-2 to TRBJ1-2, with D unresolved. CDR1 is SGHAT and CDR2 is FQNNGV in the germline V gene. The CDR3 is 12 residues long. Trimming took 5 bases from V and 4 from J, leaving 8 bases between them. CDR3 region: CASSGWSYGYTF. DNA for the CDR3: TGTGCCAGCAGCGGGTGGAGCTATGGCTACACCTTC.

This clone turned up a few times. The V and J genes are TRBV5-1 and TRBJ2-1; 11 bases line up with TRBD1. CDR1 is SGHRS, CDR2 YFSETQ, per germline. The V and J ends lost 1 base and 5 bases, in that order; junction bases with no gene match: 5. The CDR3 extends over 16 amino acids. CDR3 amino acids: CASSLIGQGANNEQFF. DNA for the CDR3: TGCGCCAGCAGCTTGATCGGACAGGGGGCGAACAATGAGCAGTTCTTC.

A single count supports this clone. V and J are TRBV2 and TRBJ2-3, with 16 bases matching TRBD2. V trimming: 5 bases; J trimming: 5 bases; junction bases outside the gene matches: 4. The CDR3 is made up of 16 amino acids. Germline values: CDR1 SNHLY, CDR2 FYNNEI. The CDR3 sequence: CASSPGLAGGEDTQYF. Written as DNA, the CDR3 is TGTGCCAGCAGTCCGGGACTAGCGGGGGGGGAAGATACGCAGTATTTT.

The chain couples TRBV5-1 to TRBJ2-7; TRBD1 aligns across 9 bases. The CDR3 is 14 amino acids. V was pared by 4 bases and J by 8 bases, with 10 bases of the junction left unmatched. Germline V CDR1 and CDR2: SGHRS, YFSETQ. The CDR3 sequence: CASSHGDREYKQYF. The CDR3 DNA sequence: TGCGCCAGCAGCCACGGGGACAGGGAGTACAAGCAGTACTTC.

The V gene is TRBV5-1, the J gene TRBJ2-7; 9 bases map to TRBD1. Germline assignment: CDR1 SGHRS and CDR2 YFSETQ. The V segment lost 4 bases and the J segment 0 bases; nucleotides outside the gene matches: 11. The CDR3 has 17 amino acids. CDR3 residues: CASSGYRDRESSYEQYF. DNA of the CDR3: TGCGCCAGCAGCGGGTACCGGGACAGGGAGAGCTCCTACGAGCAGTACTTC.

The genes are TRBV6-6 and TRBJ1-4; D might be TRBD1 (6 bases). V was cut by 6 bases and J by 8 bases, with 19 bases left in between. The CDR3 is made up of 15 amino acids. Germline CDR1 reads MNHNY; CDR2 reads SVGAGI (reference sequence). The CDR3 sequence: CASSRGGGDEEKLFF. CDR3 nucleotides: TGTGCCAGCAGCCGAGGAGGGGGGGACGAAGAAAAACTGTTTTTT.

V usage is TRBV29-1 and J usage is TRBJ2-1; 7 nucleotides agree with TRBD1. Germline CDR1 reads SQVTM; CDR2 reads ANQGSEA. CDR3 size: 13 residues. V lost 5 bases, J lost 7 bases, and 8 bases stayed unmatched. The CDR3, as DNA: TGCAGCGTTCAGGGGGAATTACGGAATGAGCAGTTCTTC. Protein: CSVQGELRNEQFF.

CDR3 in DNA: TGTGCCAGCTCACCACAGTGGCTGGGGGGCACCGGGGAGCTGTTTTTT. It codes for CASSPQWLGGTGELFF. The V call is TRBV18, the J call TRBJ2-2, with TRBD2 as a possible D gene (6 bases). Germline V gene data show CDR1 as KGHSH and CDR2 as LQKENI. V dropped 1 base and J dropped 4 bases, with 13 bases sitting between them. CDR3 length: 16 amino acids.

This clone was seen only a few times. This same CDR3 is encoded by further DNA sequences in the sample. The chain couples TRBV15 to TRBJ1-6; D is ambiguous. From germline, CDR1 is LNHNV and CDR2 YYDKDF (reference sequence). The V end was cut by 0 bases, the J end by 10 bases, with 13 bases between. The length of the CDR3 is 15 residues. The CDR3 DNA sequence: TGTGCCACCAGCAGAGAGGCGTCCGGGGTATCACCCCTCCACTTT. It encodes CATSREASGVSPLHF.

V is TRBV6-5 and J is TRBJ1-6; the D is unclear. The CDR3 has 16 residues. Germline loops: CDR1 MNHEY, CDR2 SVGAGI. The V end lost 0 bases, the J end lost 8 bases, and 14 bases lay between the germline ends. CDR3 DNA: TGTGCCAGCAGTTACTCAGTCGCGGACGGGGATTCACCCCTCCACTTT. It is translated as CASSYSVADGDSPLHF.

The chain is built from TRBV6-5 and TRBJ2-7; possible D gene TRBD1, 6 bases. Trimming stripped 6 bases from V and 5 bases from J, with 20 bases between. The V gene's germline CDR1 is MNHEY and CDR2 SVGAGI. This CDR3 is built from 15 residues. For the CDR3, the DNA is TGTGCCAGCAGAGACCTTGCAGGACAGAGGGACGAGCAGTACTTC. Its translation: CASRDLAGQRDEQYF.

This clone appeared a few times. The J gene is TRBJ1-1, the V gene TRBV6-1; the D gene is possibly TRBD1 (6 bases). CDR1 is MNHNS and CDR2 is SASEGT in the germline V gene. This CDR3 comprises 13 residues. Between the trimmed V and J ends, which lost 10 bases and 2 bases, there was a span of 14 bases. CDR3 nucleotide sequence: TGTGCCATCAAAGACAGGAGAAACACTGAAGCTTTCTTT. Amino acids: CAIKDRRNTEAFF.

This chain joins TRBV7-9 and TRBJ2-1; perhaps TRBD2 as D (5 bases). V was shortened by 0 bases and J by 4 bases, with 13 bases between the two germline ends. This CDR3 spans 16 amino acids. CDR1 and CDR2 (germline): SEHNR, FQNEAQ (reference sequence). CDR3 protein: CASSLASVEEYNEQFF. The CDR3 nucleotides are TGTGCCAGCAGCTTAGCGTCGGTGGAGGAATACAATGAGCAGTTCTTC.

This chain connects TRBV4-2 to TRBJ2-3; D is perhaps TRBD2 (6 bases). The CDR3 has 15 residues. The V gene's germline CDR1 is LGHNA and CDR2 YNFKEQ. Trimming cost V 3 bases and J 1 base, with 11 bases left between them. The CDR3 bases are TGTGCCAGCAGCCACGGGACTTCCGGCACAGATACGCAGTATTTT. Translating it yields CASSHGTSGTDTQYF.

This clone was counted between two and nine times. The CDR3 nucleotides read TGCGCCAGCAGCTTCCTCGGGGGGGCCAACAATGAGCAGTTCTTC. This encodes CASSFLGGANNEQFF. J is TRBJ2-1 and V is TRBV5-1, with TRBD2 identical over 8 bases. The CDR3 totals 15 residues. V was pared by 2 bases and J by 5 bases, with 6 bases of the junction left unmatched. Per germline, CDR1 SGHRS and CDR2 YFSETQ.

V usage is TRBV7-2 and J usage is TRBJ2-1; 11 bases fit TRBD2. V was clipped by 6 bases and J by 6 bases; unmatched bases: 10. Germline values: CDR1 SGHTA, CDR2 FQGNSA. This CDR3 region has 16 residues. In DNA form, the CDR3 reads TGTGCCAGCAGACCAACGACTAGCGGGGTCGTCAATGAGCAGTTCTTC. Its protein is CASRPTTSGVVNEQFF.

V is TRBV15 and J is TRBJ2-5, with unresolved D. The CDR3 has 13 residues. Trimming removed 1 base at V and 3 bases at J, with 6 bases between. Germline CDR1 is LNHNV and CDR2 is YYDKDF (reference sequence). The CDR3, as DNA: TGTGCCACCAGCAGAGTTGAGGAAGAGACCCAGTACTTC. It is translated as CATSRVEEETQYF.

The rearrangement uses TRBV7-2 and TRBJ2-5; 8 nucleotides agree with TRBD2. The CDR3 is 13 amino acids. J gave up 1 base and V 6 bases, and 1 base lay outside the gene matches. Germline V gene data show CDR1 as SGHTA and CDR2 as FQGNSA. The CDR3 region has the DNA TGTGCCAGCAGAAGCGGGGGCCAAGAGACCCAGTACTTC. Translating it yields CASRSGGQETQYF.

The chain couples TRBV27 to TRBJ2-2; D call uncertain. Germline values: CDR1 MNHEY, CDR2 SMNVEV (reference sequence). The CDR3 spans 16 residues. Trimming took off 3 bases at V and 1 base at J, with 12 bases between the two ends. CDR3 nucleotides: TGTGCCAGCAGTTTCAAGAGTGGGCGGAACACCGGGGAGCTGTTTTTT. This gives the protein CASSFKSGRNTGELFF.

This clone was seen more than once but under ten times. The chain links TRBV28 to TRBJ2-7; TRBD1 matches at 8 bases. The CDR3 has 15 residues. Unmatched junction bases numbered 8, after V lost 4 bases and J lost 3 bases. Germline V lookup: CDR1 MDHEN, CDR2 SYDVKM. The CDR3 region has the DNA TGTGCCAGCAGTTCCCCGGCCGGGACAGGCTACGAGCAGTACTTC. This translates into CASSSPAGTGYEQYF.

This chain uses TRBV27 with TRBJ2-3, with D hard to call. CDR1 and CDR2 from the germline V gene are MNHEY and SMNVEV (reference sequence). V was cut by 6 bases and J by 2 bases, with 6 bases left in between. There are 12 residues in the CDR3. The CDR3 coding sequence is TGTGCCAGCAGCCAGTTCACAGATACGCAGTATTTT. This encodes CASSQFTDTQYF.

This clone was counted only a few times. This chain links TRBV2 with TRBJ2-7; the match to TRBD1 covers 10 bases. CDR3 length equals 14 residues. CDR1 and CDR2 (germline): SNHLY, FYNNEI. Losses at the gene ends were 5 bases for V and 3 bases for J; bases not matched to a gene: 4. This chain's CDR3 is CASSLTGGSYEQYF. The CDR3 DNA reads TGTGCCAGCAGTTTGACAGGGGGCAGCTACGAGCAGTACTTC.

The DNA of the CDR3 is TGTGCCATCAGTGAAGTAGCGGGGGGCATGAGCTCCTACAATGAGCAGTTCTTC. This gives the protein CAISEVAGGMSSYNEQFF. V and J are TRBV10-3 and TRBJ2-1, with TRBD2 matching 10 bases. Germline V gene data show CDR1 as ENHRY and CDR2 as SYGVKD. The CDR3 is 18 amino acids. V dropped 3 bases and J dropped 0; count of bases not matched to a gene: 8.

This clone was picked up a small number of times. The rearrangement joins TRBV11-1 to TRBJ2-3, with a tentative D call TRBD2 (5 bases). Per the germline V gene, CDR1 is SGHAT and CDR2 is FQDESV (reference sequence). V was clipped by 5 bases and J by 0 bases, with 9 bases between them. The CDR3 covers 14 residues. The CDR3 region is CASSTRTSTDTQYF. In nucleotides, the CDR3 is TGTGCCAGCAGCACTCGGACTAGCACAGATACGCAGTATTTT.

CDR3 sequence reads: CASSFLEGAEAFF. CDR3 bases: TGTGCCAGCAGCTTTCTGGAGGGCGCTGAAGCTTTCTTT. This sequence joins TRBV6-5 and TRBJ1-1, with D unresolved. The CDR3 loop spans 13 amino acids. The germline gives CDR1 MNHEY, CDR2 SVGAGI. V shed 6 bases and J shed 6 bases, with 14 bases lying between them.